The clone carrying this T cell receptor beta chain was found a few times. The data are from a study of cytomegalovirus exposure and HLA in healthy donors. The study ran its PCR with 60 Vbeta and 13 Jbeta primers. Using immunoSEQ multiplex PCR, the repertoire was profiled, and TCRdb retains in-frame clones only, with some absent. The sample has 150,000 to 200,000 clones, roughly 70% seen once. V lost 6 bases and J 5 bases, leaving 17 bases between the germline ends. CDR3 length: 14 residues. Germline CDR1 reads MNHEY; CDR2 reads SMNVEV (reference sequence). V is TRBV27 and J is TRBJ2-7; a possible D gene is TRBD2 (5 bases). This receptor was taken from a young man in good health and CMV-seropositive. Sequenced: PBMCs. CDR3 DNA sequence: TGTGCCAGCAGGAGAACTAGGTCTTTAGACGAGCAGTACTTC. It yields the protein CASRRTRSLDEQYF.